The rows below give T cell receptor beta chains drawn from one sample of a study of shared clonotypes between healthy human individuals. Clones were read by immunoSEQ multiplex PCR, and TCRdb kept only the in-frame ones, dropping some. The repertoire has about 2.2 million clones, about 93% of them found once; the top ten carry more than 1.5%. What was sequenced was naive CD8+ T cells from PBMCs. These receptor sequences come from a man younger than 35 in good health. Some clones in this sample may be carry-over from other donors' samples. Each CDR3 is given with its conserved first and last residue. Each record gives: V gene, J gene, D gene, clone size, CDR3 protein, CDR3 DNA. D genes are given only for firm matches. Clone size is given for some rows only: seen once, a few or many times, or a class if the clone is expanded.

V gene: TRBV9
J gene: TRBJ2-7
D gene: NA
clone size: once
CDR3 protein: CASSVGWEDDYEQYF
CDR3 DNA: TGTGCCAGCAGCGTAGGGTGGGAGGACGATTACGAGCAGTACTTC

V gene: TRBV28
J gene: TRBJ2-3
D gene: TRBD1
clone size: NA
CDR3 protein: CASSLRALTGPFTDTQYF
CDR3 DNA: TGTGCCAGCAGTTTGAGGGCGCTGACAGGGCCCTTCACAGATACGCAGTATTTT

V gene: TRBV27
J gene: TRBJ1-2
D gene: NA
clone size: NA
CDR3 protein: CASSLGTLYGYTF
CDR3 DNA: TGTGCCAGCAGTTTAGGGACTCTCTATGGCTACACCTTC

V gene: TRBV7-8
J gene: TRBJ1-4
D gene: NA
clone size: NA
CDR3 protein: CASSQDLTPATNEKLFF
CDR3 DNA: TGTGCCAGCAGCCAGGACCTTACGCCCGCAACTAATGAAAAACTGTTTTTT

V gene: TRBV19
J gene: TRBJ1-5
D gene: NA
clone size: NA
CDR3 protein: CASTPGNQPQHF
CDR3 DNA: TGTGCCAGTACCCCCGGCAATCAGCCCCAGCATTTT

V gene: TRBV6-5
J gene: TRBJ2-7
D gene: NA
clone size: NA
CDR3 protein: CASSGTPSYEQYF
CDR3 DNA: TGTGCCAGCAGCGGGACTCCCTCCTACGAGCAGTACTTC

V gene: TRBV2
J gene: TRBJ1-1
D gene: NA
clone size: few
CDR3 protein: CASSENEIEAFF
CDR3 DNA: TGTGCCAGCAGTGAAAATGAGATTGAAGCTTTCTTT

V gene: TRBV19
J gene: TRBJ2-5
D gene: NA
clone size: NA
CDR3 protein: CASSIDGAPQGRTQYF
CDR3 DNA: TGTGCCAGTAGTATAGATGGGGCCCCACAGGGAAGAACCCAGTACTTC

V gene: TRBV15
J gene: TRBJ2-2
D gene: TRBD1
clone size: NA
CDR3 protein: CATSRGLRDRHTGELFF
CDR3 DNA: TGTGCCACCAGCAGGGGATTGCGGGACAGGCACACCGGGGAGCTGTTTTTT

V gene: TRBV19
J gene: TRBJ1-5
D gene: TRBD1
clone size: NA
CDR3 protein: CASSIRDRGNQPQHF
CDR3 DNA: TGTGCCAGTAGTATCCGGGACAGGGGCAATCAGCCCCAGCATTTT

V gene: TRBV6-1
J gene: TRBJ1-1
D gene: NA
clone size: NA
CDR3 protein: CASSESLGVMNTEAFF
CDR3 DNA: TGTGCCAGCAGTGAGAGTTTAGGAGTCATGAACACTGAAGCTTTCTTT

V gene: TRBV5-1
J gene: TRBJ2-2
D gene: NA
clone size: NA
CDR3 protein: CASSLRGGPTTGELFF
CDR3 DNA: TGCGCCAGCAGCTTGAGGGGGGGCCCCACCACCGGGGAGCTGTTTTTT

V gene: TRBV27
J gene: TRBJ1-4
D gene: NA
clone size: NA
CDR3 protein: CASSSTNEKLFF
CDR3 DNA: TGTGCCAGCAGCTCCACTAATGAAAAACTGTTTTTT

V gene: TRBV27
J gene: TRBJ2-7
D gene: TRBD1
clone size: NA
CDR3 protein: CASRPTGGTYEQYF
CDR3 DNA: TGTGCCAGCAGGCCGACAGGGGGAACCTACGAGCAGTACTTC

V gene: TRBV27
J gene: TRBJ2-5
D gene: NA
clone size: NA
CDR3 protein: CASSLLDQETQYF
CDR3 DNA: TGTGCCAGCAGTTTATTGGACCAAGAGACCCAGTACTTC

V gene: TRBV7-9
J gene: TRBJ1-1
D gene: NA
clone size: NA
CDR3 protein: CASSLGAAGDTEAFF
CDR3 DNA: TGTGCCAGCAGCTTAGGGGCAGCCGGGGACACTGAAGCTTTCTTT

V gene: TRBV7-9
J gene: TRBJ2-2
D gene: NA
clone size: NA
CDR3 protein: CASKFASNTGELFF
CDR3 DNA: TGTGCCAGCAAGTTCGCCAGTAACACCGGGGAGCTGTTTTTT

V gene: TRBV27
J gene: TRBJ1-1
D gene: NA
clone size: NA
CDR3 protein: CASRDTGFTEAFF
CDR3 DNA: TGTGCCAGCAGGGATACAGGGTTCACTGAAGCTTTCTTT

V gene: TRBV13
J gene: TRBJ2-7
D gene: TRBD2
clone size: NA
CDR3 protein: CASSSGLAGVYEQYF
CDR3 DNA: TGTGCCAGCAGCTCCGGACTAGCGGGAGTCTACGAGCAGTACTTC

V gene: TRBV6-4
J gene: TRBJ2-3
D gene: NA
clone size: NA
CDR3 protein: CASREGDTQYF
CDR3 DNA: TGTGCCAGCAGAGAGGGCGATACGCAGTATTTT

V gene: TRBV29-1
J gene: TRBJ2-7
D gene: TRBD2
clone size: NA
CDR3 protein: CSVSGTRFGGHEQYF
CDR3 DNA: TGCAGCGTTTCCGGGACTAGGTTCGGGGGCCACGAGCAGTACTTC

V gene: TRBV7-2
J gene: TRBJ2-7
D gene: TRBD2
clone size: once
CDR3 protein: CASSPFEGGPPVIHEQYF
CDR3 DNA: TGTGCCAGCAGCCCTTTTGAGGGAGGGCCGCCGGTTATCCACGAGCAGTACTTC

V gene: TRBV9
J gene: TRBJ2-3
D gene: TRBD2
clone size: NA
CDR3 protein: CASSILAGGVTDTQYF
CDR3 DNA: TGTGCCAGCAGCATTCTAGCGGGAGGGGTCACAGATACGCAGTATTTT

V gene: TRBV6-1
J gene: TRBJ2-7
D gene: TRBD2
clone size: NA
CDR3 protein: CASRGFFSGEYEQYF
CDR3 DNA: TGTGCCAGCAGGGGGTTTTTTAGCGGGGAATACGAGCAGTACTTC

V gene: TRBV6-5
J gene: TRBJ2-7
D gene: NA
clone size: few
CDR3 protein: CASSYSTEYEQYF
CDR3 DNA: TGTGCCAGCAGTTACTCGACAGAGTACGAGCAGTACTTC

V gene: TRBV7-9
J gene: TRBJ2-7
D gene: TRBD1
clone size: NA
CDR3 protein: CASSSNRGVYEQYF
CDR3 DNA: TGTGCCAGCAGCTCCAACAGGGGTGTCTACGAGCAGTACTTC

V gene: TRBV27
J gene: TRBJ2-3
D gene: NA
clone size: NA
CDR3 protein: CASSLSVASTDTQYF
CDR3 DNA: TGTGCCAGCAGTTTATCGGTGGCTTCCACAGATACGCAGTATTTT

V gene: TRBV7-9
J gene: TRBJ2-1
D gene: TRBD2
clone size: NA
CDR3 protein: CASSLGLAGASRNEQFF
CDR3 DNA: TGTGCCAGCAGCCTCGGACTAGCGGGAGCTTCTCGGAATGAGCAGTTCTTC

V gene: TRBV7-6
J gene: TRBJ2-1
D gene: TRBD2
clone size: NA
CDR3 protein: CASSSGLALAGEAYNEQFF
CDR3 DNA: TGTGCCAGCAGCTCGGGGTTGGCGCTAGCGGGAGAAGCATACAATGAGCAGTTCTTC

V gene: TRBV2
J gene: TRBJ1-2
D gene: TRBD1
clone size: once
CDR3 protein: CASNQGAPVTF
CDR3 DNA: TGTGCCAGCAATCAGGGGGCTCCAGTCACCTTC

V gene: TRBV9
J gene: TRBJ2-5
D gene: NA
clone size: NA
CDR3 protein: CASSVDGSLLKTQYF
CDR3 DNA: TGTGCCAGCAGCGTAGACGGGAGTTTGTTAAAGACCCAGTACTTC

V gene: TRBV6-5
J gene: TRBJ1-1
D gene: TRBD1
clone size: NA
CDR3 protein: CASSLWTGENTEAFF
CDR3 DNA: TGTGCCAGCAGCCTCTGGACAGGGGAAAACACTGAAGCTTTCTTT

V gene: TRBV7-9
J gene: TRBJ2-2
D gene: NA
clone size: NA
CDR3 protein: CASSLDVLSGKPGELFF
CDR3 DNA: TGTGCCAGCAGCTTAGATGTCCTTAGCGGAAAGCCCGGGGAGCTGTTTTTT

V gene: TRBV7-9
J gene: TRBJ2-7
D gene: TRBD2
clone size: NA
CDR3 protein: CASNALAASYEQYF
CDR3 DNA: TGTGCCTCTAACGCACTAGCGGCATCCTACGAGCAGTACTTC

V gene: TRBV28
J gene: TRBJ2-3
D gene: TRBD2
clone size: NA
CDR3 protein: CASSRRDYLTQYF
CDR3 DNA: TGTGCCAGCAGTCGCCGGGACTACCTTACGCAGTATTTT

V gene: TRBV5-4
J gene: TRBJ2-3
D gene: TRBD1
clone size: NA
CDR3 protein: CAVAPGTVLSTDTQYF
CDR3 DNA: TGTGCCGTTGCCCCCGGGACAGTTTTATCCACAGATACGCAGTATTTT

V gene: TRBV4-1
J gene: TRBJ2-1
D gene: NA
clone size: NA
CDR3 protein: CASTQRDSYAVGNEQFF
CDR3 DNA: TGCGCCAGCACCCAAAGGGACTCTTATGCCGTAGGCAATGAGCAGTTCTTC

V gene: TRBV27
J gene: TRBJ2-1
D gene: NA
clone size: NA
CDR3 protein: CASSPSLGEAYNEQFF
CDR3 DNA: TGTGCCAGCAGTCCGTCGCTTGGAGAGGCCTACAATGAGCAGTTCTTC

V gene: TRBV10-3
J gene: TRBJ2-7
D gene: NA
clone size: NA
CDR3 protein: CAIIASTSYDQQYF
CDR3 DNA: TGTGCCATCATAGCTTCCACCTCTTACGATCAGCAGTACTTC

V gene: TRBV6-6
J gene: TRBJ1-1
D gene: TRBD1
clone size: NA
CDR3 protein: CASSYPRQGNTEAFF
CDR3 DNA: TGTGCCAGCAGTTACCCCCGACAGGGTAACACTGAAGCTTTCTTT

V gene: TRBV19
J gene: TRBJ2-6
D gene: NA
clone size: NA
CDR3 protein: CASSIDQGSGANVLTF
CDR3 DNA: TGTGCCAGTAGTATAGATCAGGGCTCTGGGGCCAACGTCCTGACTTTC

V gene: TRBV7-9
J gene: TRBJ2-5
D gene: NA
clone size: once
CDR3 protein: CASSSRTLSERETQYF
CDR3 DNA: TGTGCCAGCAGCTCCCGGACATTGAGCGAAAGGGAGACCCAGTACTTC

V gene: TRBV28
J gene: TRBJ1-2
D gene: NA
clone size: NA
CDR3 protein: CASSFLGNYGYTF
CDR3 DNA: TGTGCCAGCAGTTTTCTGGGGAACTATGGCTACACCTTC

V gene: TRBV2
J gene: TRBJ2-7
D gene: NA
clone size: NA
CDR3 protein: CASSEMRNGYEQYF
CDR3 DNA: TGTGCCAGCAGTGAAATGCGGAATGGGTACGAGCAGTACTTC

V gene: TRBV2
J gene: TRBJ1-1
D gene: NA
clone size: NA
CDR3 protein: CASSALLGGTEAFF
CDR3 DNA: TGTGCCAGCAGTGCTCTGCTAGGTGGGACTGAAGCTTTCTTT

V gene: TRBV30
J gene: TRBJ2-5
D gene: TRBD1
clone size: NA
CDR3 protein: CAWSLGQGEQYF
CDR3 DNA: TGTGCCTGGAGCCTAGGACAGGGTGAGCAGTACTTC

V gene: TRBV11-2
J gene: TRBJ2-1
D gene: TRBD1
clone size: once
CDR3 protein: CASSVGQGGNEQFF
CDR3 DNA: TGTGCCAGCAGCGTGGGACAGGGTGGCAATGAGCAGTTCTTC

V gene: TRBV5-6
J gene: TRBJ2-7
D gene: NA
clone size: NA
CDR3 protein: CASSSGGGSYEQYF
CDR3 DNA: TGTGCCAGCAGCTCCGGAGGTGGATCCTACGAGCAGTACTTC

V gene: TRBV30
J gene: TRBJ1-6
D gene: NA
clone size: NA
CDR3 protein: CAWSILTTDSPLHF
CDR3 DNA: TGTGCCTGGAGTATACTAACGACGGATTCACCCCTCCACTTT

V gene: TRBV6-6
J gene: TRBJ1-4
D gene: NA
clone size: NA
CDR3 protein: CASSYGTGLGEKLFF
CDR3 DNA: TGTGCCAGCAGTTACGGTACAGGGCTTGGGGAAAAACTGTTTTTT

V gene: TRBV7-9
J gene: TRBJ2-7
D gene: NA
clone size: NA
CDR3 protein: CASTPIGDPMAYEQYF
CDR3 DNA: TGTGCCAGCACTCCTATAGGGGACCCCATGGCCTACGAGCAGTACTTC

V gene: TRBV7-9
J gene: TRBJ2-7
D gene: TRBD1
clone size: NA
CDR3 protein: CASSFDRGGYYEQYF
CDR3 DNA: TGTGCCAGCAGCTTCGACAGGGGGGGATACTACGAGCAGTACTTC